These 29 T cell receptor beta chains were sequenced from one sample in a study of technical replicates of blood from a handful of donors. Clones were read by immunoSEQ multiplex PCR, and TCRdb kept only the in-frame ones, dropping some. Here the sample spans around 67,000 clones, about 86% being singletons. Sequenced material: PBMCs. These receptors all stem from a human donor in good health. Some clones in this sample may be carry-over from other donors' samples.

V usage is TRBV19 and J usage is TRBJ2-7, with a tentative D call TRBD2 (5 bases). The length of the CDR3 is 14 residues. The germline CDR1 and CDR2 sequences are LNHDA and SQIVND (reference sequence). V was shortened by 5 bases and J by 2 bases, with 13 bases between the two germline ends. CDR3 sequence reads: CASSPTPGTYEQYF. CDR3 DNA: TGTGCCAGTAGTCCCACGCCGGGGACCTACGAGCAGTACTTC.

This clone was seen many times. V and J are TRBV27 and TRBJ2-1; D remains unclear. The V gene lost 4 bases and the J gene lost 5 bases, with 15 bases spanning the gap. This CDR3 comprises 15 residues. Germline V gives CDR1 MNHEY, CDR2 SMNVEV (reference sequence). The chain's CDR3 is CASSSVVNPDNEQFF. The CDR3 coding sequence is TGTGCCAGCAGTTCGGTCGTCAACCCGGACAATGAGCAGTTCTTC.

The V call is TRBV6-1, the J call TRBJ1-2; possibly TRBD1 for D (6 bases). Germline CDR1 reads MNHNS; CDR2 reads SASEGT. The germline V and J ends were trimmed by 3 bases and 4 bases, with 18 bases remaining between them. The CDR3 runs 16 residues. CDR3 coding DNA: TGTGCCAGCAGTGACCTAGGGATACAGGGAACCTATGGCTACACCTTC. This translates into CASSDLGIQGTYGYTF.

J is TRBJ2-1 and V is TRBV29-1; D is ambiguous. The V end lost 4 bases, the J end lost 0 bases, and 13 bases lay between the germline ends. Germline V lookup: CDR1 SQVTM, CDR2 ANQGSEA. The length of the CDR3 is 15 residues. CDR3 sequence (DNA): TGCAGCGTTGGGTTGGGCCCGAGCTCCTACAATGAGCAGTTCTTC. Amino acids: CSVGLGPSSYNEQFF.

The V call is TRBV7-9, the J call TRBJ2-2, with D possibly TRBD2 on 6 matching bases. This CDR3 is built from 17 residues. V was shortened by 5 bases and J by 1 base, with 17 bases between the two germline ends. Germline V gives CDR1 SEHNR, CDR2 FQNEAQ (reference sequence). CDR3 amino acids: CASSPSAWAGNTGELFF. CDR3 bases: TGTGCCAGCAGCCCTAGCGCTTGGGCCGGGAACACCGGGGAGCTGTTTTTT.

This chain joins TRBV5-1 and TRBJ2-5, with 9 bases identical to TRBD2. CDR3 size: 15 residues. J was trimmed by 5 bases and V by 4 bases; bases with no gene match: 9. Germline assignment: CDR1 SGHRS and CDR2 YFSETQ. The CDR3 loop is CASSDGGGAEETQYF. DNA for the CDR3: TGCGCCAGCAGCGACGGCGGGGGGGCCGAGGAGACCCAGTACTTC.

The chain uses TRBV28 and TRBJ2-1; 9 bases are a match to TRBD1. Trimming took 6 bases from V and 4 from J; bases not matched to a gene: 7. From germline, CDR1 is MDHEN and CDR2 SYDVKM. This CDR3 spans 15 amino acids. CDR3 sequence reads: CASRPSGTGYNEQFF. The DNA for the CDR3 is TGTGCCAGCAGGCCCTCCGGGACAGGGTACAATGAGCAGTTCTTC.

The chain has TRBV7-8 and TRBJ1-5; the D is unclear. The CDR3 extends over 13 amino acids. V lost 5 bases and J 5 bases, leaving 10 bases between the germline ends. Germline V CDR1 and CDR2: SGHVS, FQNEAQ. The CDR3 region has the DNA TGTGCCAGCAGCACGCCCCCAGATCAGCCCCAGCATTTT. Residues: CASSTPPDQPQHF.

The table lists this clone with a count of one. The chain uses TRBV10-3 and TRBJ2-3; weak D call: TRBD2 (7 bases). V was pared by 3 bases and J by 4 bases, with 29 bases between. This CDR3 has 20 residues. Germline lookup yields CDR1 ENHRY and CDR2 SYGVKD. The CDR3 is CAISDRRGGTHLKSADTQYF. The CDR3 DNA follows: TGTGCCATCAGTGACCGGAGGGGGGGGACTCACCTTAAAAGCGCAGATACGCAGTATTTT.

The rearrangement uses TRBV18 and TRBJ1-4; TRBD1 aligns across 9 bases. CDR1 and CDR2 (germline): KGHSH, LQKENI. The V gene end was trimmed by 6 bases and the J gene end by 8 bases; junction bases not matched to a gene: 7. This CDR3 region has 14 residues. The CDR3 spells CASSLQGAGEKLFF. The CDR3 coding sequence is TGTGCCAGCTCGCTACAGGGGGCGGGAGAAAAACTGTTTTTT.

A single count supports this clone. The V gene is TRBV28, the J gene TRBJ1-1; D gene uncertain. CDR1 is MDHEN, CDR2 SYDVKM, per germline. CDR3 length equals 11 residues. V was trimmed by 8 bases and J by 4 bases, leaving 8 bases between them. The CDR3 is CASAVGTEAFF. CDR3 sequence (DNA): TGTGCCAGCGCCGTCGGCACTGAAGCTTTCTTT. The entire variable domain, with the rest obtained from reference TRBV28 and TRBJ1-1, is as follows: DVKVTQSSRYLVKRTGEKVFLECVQDMDHENMFWYRQDPGLGLRLIYFSYDVKMKEKGDIPEGYSVSREKKERFSLILESASTNQTSMYLCASAVGTEAFFGQGTRLTVV.

A word on this clone: Distinct nucleotide sequences in the sample also encode this CDR3. The chain is built from TRBV5-1 and TRBJ1-3; no firm D call. V was shortened by 0 bases and J by 4 bases, with 8 bases between the two germline ends. Germline values: CDR1 SGHRS, CDR2 YFSETQ. The CDR3 sequence is 14 residues long. CDR3 DNA: TGCGCCAGCAGCTTGGGGAGGGCCGGAAACACCATATATTTT. This sequence encodes CASSLGRAGNTIYF.

The rearrangement links TRBV27 to TRBJ2-1, with D unresolved. CDR1 and CDR2 (germline): MNHEY, SMNVEV (reference sequence). Trimming removed 2 bases from V and 3 bases from J, with 14 bases in between. The CDR3 runs to 16 residues. The CDR3 DNA is TGTGCCAGCAGTTTAAGTCCTGCGACATTCTACAATGAGCAGTTCTTC. Protein sequence: CASSLSPATFYNEQFF.

The chain has TRBV7-8 and TRBJ2-5, with 10 bases lining up with TRBD1. Germline V lookup: CDR1 SGHVS, CDR2 FQNEAQ. With V trimmed by 5 bases and J by 5 bases, 8 bases remained unmatched. This CDR3 contains 15 residues. CDR3: CASSGRQGAVETQYF. The CDR3, as DNA: TGTGCCAGCAGCGGAAGACAGGGGGCTGTGGAGACCCAGTACTTC.

As DNA, the CDR3 is TGTGCCAGCAGCAGACGACAGGGGGAGGGTGAAAAACTGTTTTTT. It yields the protein CASSRRQGEGEKLFF. This chain links TRBV21-1 with TRBJ1-4; the table's TRBD1 call for D was not verified on the DNA. TRBV21-1 is labeled a pseudogene. The CDR3 has 15 residues.

The CDR3 here is CASSVGQTNSPLHF. DNA of the CDR3: TGCGCCAGCAGCGTGGGCCAGACGAATTCACCCCTCCACTTT. The chain is built from TRBV4-3 and TRBJ1-6; D gene unclear. The CDR3 is made up of 14 amino acids. The V gene's germline CDR1 is LGHNA and CDR2 YSLEER. V was pared by 5 bases and J by 7 bases, with 12 bases between.

The chain employs TRBV6-5 and TRBJ2-1; 7 bases are a match to TRBD1. This CDR3 has 15 amino acids. Trimming took 6 bases from V and 6 from J; bases not matched to a gene: 11. Germline V gives CDR1 MNHEY, CDR2 SVGAGI. CDR3 in amino acids: CASRTGVWVGNEQFF. CDR3 sequence (DNA): TGTGCCAGCAGAACAGGGGTTTGGGTAGGCAATGAGCAGTTCTTC.

The sample holds a few counts of this clone. The chain employs TRBV7-6 and TRBJ1-1; TRBD1 matches 7 bases. With 5 bases clipped from V and 1 base from J, the junction kept 7 bases outside the gene matches. The CDR3 runs to 15 residues. Per germline, CDR1 SGHVS and CDR2 FNYEAQ. DNA of the CDR3: TGTGCCAGCAGCGCCCTACAGGGGAGGAACACTGAAGCTTTCTTT. The encoded protein is CASSALQGRNTEAFF.

The chain has TRBV5-1 and TRBJ2-3, with D perhaps matching TRBD1 (6 bases). This CDR3 has 17 residues. V lost 3 bases to trimming and J lost 0 bases, with 17 bases between them. Germline-derived CDR1 and CDR2 are SGHRS and YFSETQ. CDR3 loop: CASSWDNTGISTDTQYF. The DNA for the CDR3 is TGCGCCAGCAGCTGGGACAATACAGGAATTAGCACAGATACGCAGTATTTT.

The V gene is TRBV7-2, the J gene TRBJ1-4; no reliable D call. Germline V lookup: CDR1 SGHTA, CDR2 FQGNSA. V lost 2 bases, J lost 5 bases, and 6 bases lay in between. This CDR3 is 13 amino acids long. CDR3 protein: CASSLTRNEKLFF. The CDR3 coding sequence is TGTGCCAGCAGCTTAACCAGGAATGAAAAACTGTTTTTT.

The chain links TRBV21-1 to TRBJ1-2. TRBV21-1 is listed as a pseudogene. The CDR3 spans 15 residues. CDR3 protein: CASNYGTGGDYGYTF. DNA of the CDR3: TGTGCCAGCAACTACGGAACGGGGGGAGACTATGGCTACACCTTC.

The CDR3 sequence: CASSLVSGRGDAEQFF. CDR3 DNA: TGCGCCAGCAGCTTGGTTAGCGGGAGGGGGGATGCTGAGCAGTTCTTC. This chain connects TRBV5-1 to TRBJ2-1, with 11 nucleotides matching TRBD2. CDR3 length: 16 amino acids. Germline V gives CDR1 SGHRS, CDR2 YFSETQ. V shed 0 bases and J 9 bases; nucleotides not matched to a gene: 8.

V is TRBV18 and J is TRBJ1-1, with 7 bases matching TRBD1. This CDR3 spans 16 amino acids. J lost 1 base, V lost 4 bases, and 9 bases had no gene match. Germline lookup yields CDR1 KGHSH and CDR2 LQKENI. CDR3: CASSQMSQGGNTEAFF. CDR3 nucleotide sequence: TGTGCCAGCTCACAGATGAGTCAGGGGGGGAACACTGAAGCTTTCTTT.

The chain uses TRBV14 and TRBJ1-2; D call uncertain. Deletions cut 2 bases from V and 3 bases from J, with 7 bases between. The CDR3 contains 13 residues. CDR1 and CDR2 from the germline V gene are SGHDN and FVKESK. CDR3 sequence: CASSQQLDYGYTF. The CDR3 coding sequence is TGTGCCAGCAGCCAACAGTTGGACTATGGCTACACCTTC.

This chain joins TRBV11-2 and TRBJ1-1; TRBD1 might be the D (6 bases). The germline V gene has CDR1 SGHAT and CDR2 FQNNGV. The CDR3 is made up of 17 amino acids. Trimming shortened V by 6 bases and J by 1 base, and 21 bases separated the two germline ends. CDR3 amino acids: CASRPAGGAPGNTEAFF. CDR3 nucleotide sequence: TGTGCCAGCAGACCGGCGGGGGGGGCGCCGGGGAACACTGAAGCTTTCTTT.

V and J are TRBV6-5 and TRBJ1-3; a possible D gene is TRBD1 (5 bases). The V gene lost 4 bases and the J gene lost 0 bases, with 7 bases spanning the gap. The CDR3 runs 14 residues. The germline V gene has CDR1 MNHEY and CDR2 SVGAGI. CDR3: CASSSTVSGNTIYF. CDR3 nucleotide sequence: TGTGCCAGCAGTTCGACAGTCTCTGGAAACACCATATATTTT.

The chain joins TRBV5-1 to TRBJ2-3; 14 nucleotides agree with TRBD2. Germline trimming cut 4 bases from V and 3 bases from J; bases unmatched to any gene: 4. This CDR3 comprises 16 residues. Germline-derived CDR1 and CDR2 are SGHRS and YFSETQ. CDR3 sequence: CASSQTSGGATDTQYF. The CDR3 bases are TGCGCCAGCAGCCAGACTAGCGGGGGGGCGACAGATACGCAGTATTTT.

The rearrangement uses TRBV28 and TRBJ1-5; TRBD1 matches 7 bases. The CDR3 has 14 residues. V gave up 6 bases and J gave up 5 bases; unmatched junction bases: 7. Germline V gene data show CDR1 as MDHEN and CDR2 as SYDVKM. The CDR3 nucleotides are TGTGCCAGCAGCTATGACAGGGTTTATCAGCCCCAGCATTTT. It yields the protein CASSYDRVYQPQHF.

The V call is TRBV12-5, the J call TRBJ2-5, with TRBD2 identical over 7 bases. The CDR3 contains 16 residues. Germline V gene data show CDR1 as LGHNT and CDR2 as FRNRAP. V gave up 6 bases and J gave up 5 bases; unmatched junction bases: 15. The DNA for the CDR3 is TGTGCTAGTGGGCCCACCTCCGGGGGGAGTGCGGAGACCCAGTACTTC. Its protein is CASGPTSGGSAETQYF.